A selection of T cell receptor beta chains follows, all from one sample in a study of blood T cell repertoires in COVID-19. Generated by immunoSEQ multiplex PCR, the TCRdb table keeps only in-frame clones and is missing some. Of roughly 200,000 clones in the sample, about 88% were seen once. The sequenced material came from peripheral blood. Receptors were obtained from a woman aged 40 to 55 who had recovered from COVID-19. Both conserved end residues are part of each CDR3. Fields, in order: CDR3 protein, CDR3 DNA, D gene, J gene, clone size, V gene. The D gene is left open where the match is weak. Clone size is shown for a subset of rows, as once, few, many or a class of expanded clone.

CDR3aa: CASSPGYTIYF
CDR3nt: TGTGCCAGCAGCCCCGGGTACACCATATATTTT
d_gene: NA
j_gene: TRBJ1-3
abundance: NA
v_gene: TRBV14

CDR3aa: CASSYGLEQTDTQYF
CDR3nt: TGTGCCAGCAGTTACGGACTAGAACAGACAGATACGCAGTATTTT
d_gene: TRBD2
j_gene: TRBJ2-3
abundance: NA
v_gene: TRBV6-2/TRBV6-3

CDR3aa: CASSQGRSNEKLFF
CDR3nt: TGTGCCAGCAGCCAAGGCAGGTCGAATGAAAAACTGTTTTTT
d_gene: NA
j_gene: TRBJ1-4
abundance: NA
v_gene: TRBV3-1/TRBV3-2

CDR3aa: CASSQDRLAGVGSYNEQFF
CDR3nt: TGCGCCAGCAGCCAAGACAGACTAGCGGGAGTCGGCTCCTACAATGAGCAGTTCTTC
d_gene: TRBD2
j_gene: TRBJ2-1
abundance: NA
v_gene: TRBV4-1

CDR3aa: CASSERSLDSGYTF
CDR3nt: TGTGCCAGCAGTGAACGGTCCCTTGACAGCGGCTACACCTTC
d_gene: NA
j_gene: TRBJ1-2
abundance: NA
v_gene: TRBV2

CDR3aa: CASSPGGQGASGTEAFF
CDR3nt: TGTGCCAGCTCACCCGGGGGACAGGGGGCATCGGGCACTGAAGCTTTCTTT
d_gene: TRBD1
j_gene: TRBJ1-1
abundance: once
v_gene: TRBV18

CDR3aa: CASSPGTDSGNTIYF
CDR3nt: TGTGCCAGCTCACCTGGGACAGACTCTGGAAACACCATATATTTT
d_gene: TRBD1
j_gene: TRBJ1-3
abundance: NA
v_gene: TRBV18

CDR3aa: CATSRDRGSPLHF
CDR3nt: TGTGCCACCAGCAGAGACAGGGGATCACCCCTCCACTTT
d_gene: NA
j_gene: TRBJ1-6
abundance: once
v_gene: TRBV15

CDR3aa: CASSRSLAGGSSEQFF
CDR3nt: TGTGCCAGCAGCCGTTCCTTAGCGGGAGGATCTAGTGAGCAGTTCTTC
d_gene: TRBD2
j_gene: TRBJ2-1
abundance: NA
v_gene: TRBV7-2

CDR3aa: CASSQTSGPDTQYF
CDR3nt: TGTGCCAGCAGCCAGACTAGCGGTCCAGATACGCAGTATTTT
d_gene: TRBD2
j_gene: TRBJ2-3
abundance: NA
v_gene: TRBV3-1/TRBV3-2

CDR3aa: CASSPDKNYGYTF
CDR3nt: TGTGCCAGCAGCCCGGACAAAAACTATGGCTACACCTTC
d_gene: NA
j_gene: TRBJ1-2
abundance: NA
v_gene: TRBV7-2

CDR3aa: CASSEASGGGNEQFF
CDR3nt: TGTGCCAGCAGTGAGGCTAGCGGAGGAGGGAATGAGCAGTTCTTC
d_gene: TRBD2
j_gene: TRBJ2-1
abundance: NA
v_gene: TRBV6-4

CDR3aa: CASSLGGTGAGEQFF
CDR3nt: TGCGCCAGCAGCTTGGGCGGGACAGGGGCCGGTGAGCAGTTCTTC
d_gene: TRBD1
j_gene: TRBJ2-1
abundance: NA
v_gene: TRBV5-1

CDR3aa: CASSDGVAGGGEQFF
CDR3nt: TGTGCCAGCAGTGACGGGGTAGCGGGAGGAGGTGAGCAGTTCTTC
d_gene: TRBD2
j_gene: TRBJ2-1
abundance: few
v_gene: TRBV6-4

CDR3aa: CASSFNPGISGNTIYF
CDR3nt: TGCGCCAGCAGCTTTAACCCAGGGATCTCTGGAAACACCATATATTTT
d_gene: NA
j_gene: TRBJ1-3
abundance: NA
v_gene: TRBV5-1

CDR3aa: CASSPGTSGHNEQFF
CDR3nt: TGTGCCAGCAGTCCAGGGACTAGCGGACACAATGAGCAGTTCTTC
d_gene: TRBD2
j_gene: TRBJ2-1
abundance: NA
v_gene: TRBV28

CDR3aa: CASSGPPQAQHF
CDR3nt: TGTGCCAGTAGTGGGCCACCCCAGGCCCAGCATTTT
d_gene: NA
j_gene: TRBJ1-5
abundance: NA
v_gene: TRBV19

CDR3aa: CASSLKAGDYEQYF
CDR3nt: TGTGCCAGCAGCTTAAAAGCGGGGGACTACGAGCAGTACTTC
d_gene: TRBD2
j_gene: TRBJ2-7
abundance: NA
v_gene: TRBV4-2

CDR3aa: CASSPPQEGEQYF
CDR3nt: TGTGCCAGCTCACCACCGCAAGAGGGCGAGCAGTACTTC
d_gene: NA
j_gene: TRBJ2-7
abundance: NA
v_gene: TRBV18

CDR3aa: CASSLATSGNQETQYF
CDR3nt: TGTGCCAGCAGCTTAGCTACTAGCGGGAACCAAGAGACCCAGTACTTC
d_gene: TRBD2
j_gene: TRBJ2-5
abundance: NA
v_gene: TRBV7-8

CDR3aa: CASRGGRDMNTEAFF
CDR3nt: TGCGCCAGCAGAGGGGGCAGGGACATGAACACTGAAGCTTTCTTT
d_gene: TRBD1
j_gene: TRBJ1-1
abundance: NA
v_gene: TRBV5-1

CDR3aa: CASSVMTGVSEQYF
CDR3nt: TGTGCCAGCAGCGTGATGACAGGGGTGAGCGAGCAGTACTTC
d_gene: TRBD1
j_gene: TRBJ2-7
abundance: NA
v_gene: TRBV9